This paragraph covers one T cell receptor (beta chain) sequence. This clonotype is considered medium-sized (0.01 to 0.1%). Its antigen is still unknown. No much larger clone is present one base from it, and per-base qualities are unavailable. The data originate from a study of naive and memory T cell subsets listed by TCRdb under 2017. A note on the overall study: In the figure summarizing the skin biopsy and whole blood samples, some 10 blood donors, 7 tuberculin skin test biopsies and 3 saline control biopsies were reported. As previously described, skin biopsies were taken from tuberculin skin test sites or from saline-injected control sites and processed for RNA extraction. PCR2 was typically performed as a SYBR Green qPCR that was stopped at a set threshold, although end-point PCR (around 6 cycles) could be used instead for low-input samples. Broad study findings and their caveats: TCR sequences were reportedly recovered from both types of skin biopsy, with far more TCRs being found at tuberculin skin test sites. The potential sensitivity of the RNA-based method to TCR transcript changes with T cell activation and differentiation was acknowledged. Details of skin biopsy collection and RNA processing were not given in the paper but were referenced to earlier studies. The higher numbers of TCRs at tuberculin skin test sites were interpreted as T cell infiltration of a delayed type IV hypersensitivity reaction.

Libraries were constructed by UMI-ligation and nested PCR. The ligated cDNA was amplified by four rounds of PCR, in which nested alpha and beta constant region primers were used together with the SP2 primer. For the blood and skin samples, TCR RNA was reverse transcribed with SuperScript IV using primers for the alpha and beta constant regions. Using T4 RNA ligase 1, an oligonucleotide carrying both the Illumina SP2 primer and a UMI was ligated onto the 3' end of the cDNA. The 12-nucleotide UMI was composed of two random hexamers separated by an eight-base spacer, which was included to prevent hairpin formation. From the second PCR onward, TCR alpha and beta chain libraries were processed separately, and dual indexing was applied for multiplexing. After pooling, the indexed libraries were analyzed by capillary electrophoresis and sequenced on either an Illumina MiSeq or NextSeq. Libraries were spiked with PhiX DNA at about 5-7.5% so that base diversity was increased and cluster recognition was improved. The published analysis was carried out like this. Demultiplexor took UMIs from read 2, joined the UMIs to the TCR sequence from read 1, and separated reads according to sample indices. Decombinator identified V and J genes and V-J junctions, assigning each TCR a five-part identifier including V and J deletions. Collapsinator used UMIs to correct sequencing errors and PCR amplification heterogeneity, producing a UMI-based abundance for each TCR. CDR3Translator turned identifiers into nucleotide sequence, translated the nucleotide sequence into amino acids, and pulled out CDR3 regions based on terminal motifs. After normalization to the amount of input RNA, error-corrected alpha and beta TCR counts from blood and skin were compared. Clones were called with MiXCR by TCRdb after fastp trimmed the public reads at Q25, and only in-frame beta chains were retained. Rows with one shared CDR3 protein collapse into an entry with the most common genes and DNA. Here the V and J calls rest on TCRdb's processing, not on the authors' analysis. Counted in this sample were over 11,000 distinct CDR3 sequences; around 5.5% of them appeared once. Clones ranked in the top ten supply around 7.8% of the sample.

The sample's treatment or condition label, decoded: skin biopsy from PPD injection site in Mantoux-positive individual. A robust, sensitive protocol for the amplification, sequencing and analysis of TCRs was described in the study, in which 3' ligation of a UMI-containing oligonucleotide to TCR cDNA was used. In individuals with a positive Mantoux test, tuberculin skin test biopsies were taken from sites that had been injected with PPD. Before reverse transcription, total RNA that had not been cell sorted was treated with RQ1 DNase, with a target input of 1 to 1000 ng. Skin biopsy and whole blood libraries were made to test pipeline robustness in samples where T cells form a minority population. This TCR was sampled from an adult in good health. The sample was skin, taken from a tuberculin skin test site.

The CDR3 loop reads CASSYAGSPTQYF. At the DNA level, the sequence is TGTGCCAGCAGTTACGCCGGGTCTCCGACCCAGTACTTC. The rearranged segments are TRBV6-5 and TRBJ2-5; the D gene cannot be named for sure. Per the germline V gene, MNHEY is the CDR1 and SVGAGI is the CDR2. The CDR3 starts with the cysteine, ends with the phenylalanine, and has 13 residues. Only the CDR3 part of the read is kept: 39 bases, read in frame from the first base. V drops 2 bases and J drops 7 bases, leaving 11 bases in between.